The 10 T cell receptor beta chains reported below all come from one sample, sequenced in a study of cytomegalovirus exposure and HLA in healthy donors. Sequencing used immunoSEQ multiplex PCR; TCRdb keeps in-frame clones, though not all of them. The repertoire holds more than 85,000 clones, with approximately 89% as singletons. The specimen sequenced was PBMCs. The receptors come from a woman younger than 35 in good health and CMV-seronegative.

The CDR3 reads CASTTSGSNEQFF. CDR3 nucleotides: TGTGCCAGTACAACTAGCGGGAGTAATGAGCAGTTCTTC. The genes are TRBV19 and TRBJ2-1; 11 nucleotides align to TRBD2. The germline V gene encodes CDR1 LNHDA and CDR2 SQIVND (reference sequence). This CDR3 has 13 residues. Trimming at V came to 7 bases and at J to 7 bases, leaving 3 bases not matched to a gene.

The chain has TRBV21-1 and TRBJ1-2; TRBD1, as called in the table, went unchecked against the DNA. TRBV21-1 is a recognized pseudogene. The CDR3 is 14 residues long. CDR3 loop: CASSEEDRNYGYTF. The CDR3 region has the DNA TGTGCCAGCAGCGAGGAGGACAGGAACTATGGCTACACCTTC.

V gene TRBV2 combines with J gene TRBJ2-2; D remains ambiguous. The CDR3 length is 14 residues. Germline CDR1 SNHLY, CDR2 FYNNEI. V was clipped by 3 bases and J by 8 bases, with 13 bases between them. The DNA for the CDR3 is TGTGCCAGCAGTGACCCCCTAACTCGGGGGGAGCTGTTTTTT. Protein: CASSDPLTRGELFF.

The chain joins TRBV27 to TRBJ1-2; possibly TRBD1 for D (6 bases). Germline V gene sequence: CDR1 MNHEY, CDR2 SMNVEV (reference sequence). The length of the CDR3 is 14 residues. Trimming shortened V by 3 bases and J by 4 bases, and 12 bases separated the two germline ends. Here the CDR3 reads CASSLASGVYGYTF. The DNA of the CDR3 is TGTGCCAGCAGTTTGGCCTCAGGGGTCTATGGCTACACCTTC.

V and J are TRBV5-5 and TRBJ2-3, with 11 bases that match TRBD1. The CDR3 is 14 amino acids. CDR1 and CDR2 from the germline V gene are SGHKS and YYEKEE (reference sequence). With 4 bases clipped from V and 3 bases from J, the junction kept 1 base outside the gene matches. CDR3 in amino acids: CASSRDRGTDTQYF. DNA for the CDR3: TGTGCCAGCAGCCGGGACAGGGGGACAGATACGCAGTATTTT.

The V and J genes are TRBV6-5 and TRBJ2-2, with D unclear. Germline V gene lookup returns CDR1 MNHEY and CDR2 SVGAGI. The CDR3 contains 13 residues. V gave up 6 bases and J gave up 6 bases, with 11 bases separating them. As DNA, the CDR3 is TGTGCCAGCAGCCCCCGGGTCTCCGGGGAGCTGTTTTTT. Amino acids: CASSPRVSGELFF.

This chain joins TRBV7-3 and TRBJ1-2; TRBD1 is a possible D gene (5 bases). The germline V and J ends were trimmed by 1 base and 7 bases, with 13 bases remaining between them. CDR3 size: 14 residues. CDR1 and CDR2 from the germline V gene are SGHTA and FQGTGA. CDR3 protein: CASSLSGAVPGYTF. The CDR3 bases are TGTGCCAGCAGCTTAAGCGGGGCAGTCCCTGGCTACACCTTC.

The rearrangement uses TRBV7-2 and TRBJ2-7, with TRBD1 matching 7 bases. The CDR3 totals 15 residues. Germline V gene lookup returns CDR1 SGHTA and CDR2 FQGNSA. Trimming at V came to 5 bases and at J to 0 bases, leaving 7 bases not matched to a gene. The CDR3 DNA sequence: TGTGCCAGCAGCATGAGGGACAGAGCCTCCTACGAGCAGTACTTC. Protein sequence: CASSMRDRASYEQYF. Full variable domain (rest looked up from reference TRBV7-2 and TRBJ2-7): GAGVSQSPSNKVTEKGKDVELRCDPISGHTALYWYRQSLGQGLEFLIYFQGNSAPDKSGLPSDRFSAERTGGSVSTLTIQRTQQEDSAVYLCASSMRDRASYEQYFGPGTRLTVT.

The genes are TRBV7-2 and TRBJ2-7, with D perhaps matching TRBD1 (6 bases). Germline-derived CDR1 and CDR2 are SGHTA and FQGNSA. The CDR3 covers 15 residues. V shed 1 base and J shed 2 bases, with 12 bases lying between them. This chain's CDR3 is CASSLDRDTTYEQYF. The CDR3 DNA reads TGTGCCAGCAGCTTAGACAGGGACACCACCTACGAGCAGTACTTC.

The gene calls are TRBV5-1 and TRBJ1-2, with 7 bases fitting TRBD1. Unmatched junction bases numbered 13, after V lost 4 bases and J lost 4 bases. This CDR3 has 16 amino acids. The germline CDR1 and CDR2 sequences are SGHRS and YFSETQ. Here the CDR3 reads CASSQGQPPLSYGYTF. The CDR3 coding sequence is TGCGCCAGCAGCCAGGGACAGCCTCCCCTCTCCTATGGCTACACCTTC.